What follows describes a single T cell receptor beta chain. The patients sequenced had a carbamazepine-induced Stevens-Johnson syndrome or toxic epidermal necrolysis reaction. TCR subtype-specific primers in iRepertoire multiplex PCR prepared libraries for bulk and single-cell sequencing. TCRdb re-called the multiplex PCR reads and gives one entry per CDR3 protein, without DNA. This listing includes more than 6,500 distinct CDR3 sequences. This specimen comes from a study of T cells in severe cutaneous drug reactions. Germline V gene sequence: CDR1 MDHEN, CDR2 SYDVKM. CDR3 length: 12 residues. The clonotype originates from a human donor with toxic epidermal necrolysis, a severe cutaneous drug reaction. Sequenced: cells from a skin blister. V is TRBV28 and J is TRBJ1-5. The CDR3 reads CASSFLYQPQHF. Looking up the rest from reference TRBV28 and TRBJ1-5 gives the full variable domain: DVKVTQSSRYLVKRTGEKVFLECVQDMDHENMFWYRQDPGLGLRLIYFSYDVKMKEKGDIPEGYSVSREKKERFSLILESASTNQTSMYLCASSFLYQPQHFGDGTRLSIL.